The source of this TCR beta chain is a study of STAT3 mutations in large granular lymphocyte leukemia (dated by TCRdb to between 2018 and 2021). Some background on the complete study: Roughly half of the T-LGLL patients who were sequenced longitudinally carried canonical activating STAT3 mutations. More than half of T-LGLL patients received one or more immunosuppressive therapy regimens, with hematologic response in 40% to 50% of those treated. Serial deep sequencing of TCRbeta CDR3 and STAT3 was performed in patients with T-cell large granular lymphocyte leukemia to reconstruct clonal hierarchy and dynamics. Some 18 representative T-LGLL cases were selected from an initial cohort of 207 LGL patients for longitudinal TCRbeta and STAT3 sequencing. As controls within the study, a couple of patients with natural killer LGL leukemia were also sequenced longitudinally. For each patient, sequencing was performed at an average of approximately 4 time points, with a range of 2 to 8 samplings.

TCRbeta libraries were sequenced on an Illumina MiSeq, and an average of about 41,000 productive templates per sample was obtained. Using multiplex PCR amplification, the immunoSEQ assay generated the TCRbeta CDR3 libraries. The original methods were these. Repertoire diversity was computed as previously defined, with values near 0 indicating extremely monoclonal samples. This immuneACCESS table, as held by TCRdb, lists in-frame sequences with V and J called but not all clones. Of the missing ones, under half trace to an unresolved V gene in checked studies; the others have no known cause. V and J calls and clone size are given by that table; D and trimming were obtained from the DNA. The sample records around 10,000 clones, more than 75% of which are singletons. The top ten constitute around two fifths of the sample. DNA was extracted from blood mononuclear cells, with the same DNA used for both TCR and STAT3 sequencing.

Trimming takes 3 bases from V and 0 bases from J, and the germline ends sit 16 bases apart. The CDR3, from cysteine to phenylalanine, totals 18 residues. Kept here is only the CDR3 DNA, which spans 54 bases and is read in frame from base 1. The germline V gene yields SGHDT for CDR1 and YYEEEE for CDR2. The paper's findings and limits, for the study overall: In 6 of 18 patients, TCR clonotype switching occurred after therapy, and every newly emerging clone was STAT3 wild type. Several patients had a dominant TCR clone burden greater than the STAT3 mutant burden, which suggests that the STAT3 mutation arose secondarily within a clone that had already expanded. Because no samples were available when a clone first appeared, clonal expansion had to be inferred from samplings taken at other points. Persisting codominant clonotypes in some patients meant a small but highly pathogenic clone may have been missed. At least one immunodominant TCRbeta clonotype was present in every T-LGLL patient, and multiple immunodominant subclonotypes appeared in about half of the T-LGLL patients. The linking of therapy response to changes in TCR clonal burden was complicated by variable intervals between samplings and differing treatment regimens.

Concerning this clone itself: Its antigen target is currently unknown. No base-level quality is on record; no much larger clone is a single base apart.

Sequencing was done on a sample of peripheral blood mononuclear cells. Here the chain combines TRBV5-6 and TRBJ2-6; TRBD1 is perhaps the D gene, given 6 matching bases. The source of this sequence is a man aged 55 to 70 with T-cell large granular lymphocyte leukemia. Some clones in this sample may be carry-over from other donors' samples. The age is the age at diagnosis. The base sequence is TGTGCCAGCAGCTGGGGTGCAGGGGTTGTCTCTGGGGCCAACGTCCTGACTTTC. Translated, this gives CASSWGAGVVSGANVLTF.